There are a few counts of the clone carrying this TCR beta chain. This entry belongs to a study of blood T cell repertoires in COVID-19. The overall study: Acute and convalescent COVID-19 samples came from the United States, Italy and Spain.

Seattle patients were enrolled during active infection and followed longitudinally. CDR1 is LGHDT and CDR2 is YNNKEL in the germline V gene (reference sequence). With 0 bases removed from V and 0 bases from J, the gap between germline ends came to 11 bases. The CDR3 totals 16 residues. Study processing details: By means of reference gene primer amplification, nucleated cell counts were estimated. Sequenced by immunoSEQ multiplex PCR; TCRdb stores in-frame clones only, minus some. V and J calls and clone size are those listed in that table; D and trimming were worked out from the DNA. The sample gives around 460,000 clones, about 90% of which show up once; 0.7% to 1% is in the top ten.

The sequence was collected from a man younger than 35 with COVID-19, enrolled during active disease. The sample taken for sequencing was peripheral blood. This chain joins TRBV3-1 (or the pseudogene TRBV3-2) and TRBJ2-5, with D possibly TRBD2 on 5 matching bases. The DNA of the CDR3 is TGTGCCAGCAGCCAAGAGGCGGAGGCCGACCAAGAGACCCAGTACTTC. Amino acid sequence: CASSQEAEADQETQYF.